Below, 32 T cell receptor beta chains from the same sample are listed, as sequenced in a study of T cells generated in artificial thymic organoids. Semi-nested PCR with reverse primers in the TRAC or TRBC constant regions amplified each chain separately. In TCRdb, the 5' RACE reads were re-called with MiXCR into one record per CDR3 protein. The sample has 5,000 to 6,500 distinct CDR3 sequences; about 31% are singletons. Sequenced sample: naive CD8+ T cells from blood. Noted subset: CD3+TCRalphabeta+CD8SP T cells; for blood, CD45RO-CCR7+ naive CD8+ T cells. These receptors were collected from a human donor who gave cord blood stem cells for thymic organoid culture, a cardiac surgery patient who gave postnatal thymus, or a blood donor (not recorded which).

Only a few counts were recorded for this clonotype. One junction end disagrees with the germline gene, perhaps due to a read error. This chain joins TRBV12-3 or TRBV12-4 and TRBJ2-7, with D unclear. The CDR3 is 13 amino acids. This CDR3 reads CASRKGSSYGQYF. DNA of the CDR3: TGTGCCAGCAGAAAAGGTAGCTCCTACGGGCAGTACTTC.

This sequence joins TRBV12-3 or TRBV12-4 and TRBJ2-5; TRBD1 is a possible D gene (6 bases). The CDR3 is 14 amino acids. V lost 5 bases and J 1 base, leaving 11 bases between the germline ends. This chain's CDR3 is CASSEGQTQETQYF. The CDR3 DNA is TGTGCCAGCAGTGAAGGACAGACCCAAGAGACCCAGTACTTC.

This clonotype has only a few counts. The V call is TRBV4-1, the J call TRBJ2-3; D unclear. Trimming cost V 4 bases and J 6 bases, with 14 bases left between them. The CDR3 sequence is 14 residues long. Germline values: CDR1 MGHRA, CDR2 YSYEKL. CDR3 residues: CASSLPRESDTQYF. Here the CDR3 DNA reads TGCGCCAGCAGCCTGCCAAGGGAATCGGATACGCAGTATTTT.

By frequency in the sample, this clonotype is medium-sized. V gene TRBV9 combines with J gene TRBJ1-2; the D is unclear. This CDR3 comprises 10 residues. Trimming shortened V by 7 bases and J by 8 bases, and 9 bases separated the two germline ends. Germline V gives CDR1 SGDLS, CDR2 YYNGEE. CDR3 nucleotide sequence: TGTGCCAGCTTCGGGAACGGCTACACCTTC. Translation: CASFGNGYTF.

In its sample, this clonotype ranks as medium-sized. This chain joins TRBV4-1 and TRBJ2-7; 9 bases align to TRBD2. V lost 2 bases, J lost 0 bases, and 2 bases stayed unmatched. The CDR3 extends over 15 amino acids. Germline assignment: CDR1 MGHRA and CDR2 YSYEKL. Written as DNA, the CDR3 is TGCGCCAGCAGCCAATTGACTAGCGGCTCCTACGAGCAGTACTTC. Its protein is CASSQLTSGSYEQYF.

There are a few counts of this clonotype. The V and J genes are TRBV29-1 and TRBJ2-1; D call uncertain. Germline CDR1 reads SQVTM; CDR2 reads ANQGSEA. The CDR3 is 13 amino acids. The V and J ends lost 0 bases and 4 bases respectively, with 7 bases between them. CDR3 in amino acids: CSVEENDYNEQFF. The CDR3 DNA follows: TGCAGCGTTGAAGAAAACGATTACAATGAGCAGTTCTTC.

This clonotype was picked up a small number of times. The chain joins TRBV9 to TRBJ2-1, with 10 bases identical to TRBD2. Trimming cost V 0 bases and J 8 bases; bases outside gene matches: 5. The CDR3 covers 15 residues. Germline lookup yields CDR1 SGDLS and CDR2 YYNGEE. The CDR3 nucleotides read TGTGCCAGCAGCGTAGAGGCTAGCGGGAGCCATGAGCAGTTCTTC. It specifies CASSVEASGSHEQFF.

Concerning this clonotype itself: The junction differs from germline at one of its ends, possibly a read error. The CDR3 loop reads CSVEVESSGLVEKLLF. As DNA, the CDR3 is TGCAGCGTTGAAGTCGAGTCGTCCGGGTTGGTTGAAAAACTGCTTTTT. This chain uses TRBV29-1 with TRBJ1-4; no definite D call. CDR3 length: 16 residues. The germline V gene has CDR1 SQVTM and CDR2 ANQGSEA.

The chain links TRBV27 to TRBJ2-3, with 8 bases lining up with TRBD1. CDR3 length: 16 amino acids. The germline CDR1 and CDR2 sequences are MNHEY and SMNVEV (reference sequence). V gave up 5 bases and J gave up 5 bases; unmatched junction bases: 12. The CDR3 DNA is TGTGCCAGCAGTCCGACAGGGGTAGGGACTCAAGATACGCAGTATTTT. Translation gives CASSPTGVGTQDTQYF.

This rearrangement joins TRBV7-9 to TRBJ1-1; a weak D match, TRBD1 (5 bases). V shed 4 bases and J shed 5 bases, with 11 bases lying between them. From germline, CDR1 is SEHNR and CDR2 FQNEAQ (reference sequence). The CDR3 contains 13 residues. The CDR3 reads CASSSGARTEAFF. In DNA form, the CDR3 reads TGTGCCAGCAGCTCCGGGGCCAGAACTGAAGCTTTCTTT. The full variable domain, with the rest looked up from reference TRBV7-9 and TRBJ1-1, is DTGVSQNPRHKITKRGQNVTFRCDPISEHNRLYWYRQTLGQGPEFLTYFQNEAQLEKSRLLSDRFSAERPKGSFSTLEIQRTEQGDSAMYLCASSSGARTEAFFGQGTRLTVV.

By sample share, this clonotype is medium-sized (0.01 to 0.1%). For the CDR3, the DNA is TGTGCCACCAGTGATTTGGGGGGTACCCTACGCAATGAGCAGTTCTTC. The encoded protein is CATSDLGGTLRNEQFF. This rearrangement joins TRBV24-1 to TRBJ2-1; D might be TRBD1 or TRBD2, each matching 5 bases. There are 16 residues in the CDR3. Trimming shortened V by 0 bases and J by 6 bases, and 14 bases separated the two germline ends. CDR1 KGHDR and CDR2 SFDVKD come from the germline V gene.

V is TRBV5-5 and J is TRBJ1-1, with no clear D. This CDR3 spans 17 amino acids. V was trimmed by 4 bases and J by 0 bases, leaving 19 bases between them. Looked up from germline, CDR1 is SGHKS and CDR2 is YYEKEE (reference sequence). The CDR3 DNA sequence: TGTGCCAGCAGCCGGAGAGGGTGTCGGAGCGTGAACACTGAAGCTTTCTTT. Residues: CASSRRGCRSVNTEAFF.

The CDR3: CASSQYYNEQFF. In nucleotides, the CDR3 is TGTGCCAGCAGCCAGTACTACAATGAGCAGTTCTTC. V usage is TRBV7-9 and J usage is TRBJ2-1; no clear D. The CDR3 sequence is 12 residues long. Trimming shortened V by 5 bases and J by 3 bases, and 5 bases separated the two germline ends. Germline V CDR1 and CDR2: SEHNR, FQNEAQ (reference sequence).

There are a few counts of this clonotype. The chain carries TRBV27 and TRBJ2-1; possibly TRBD1 for D (7 bases). Trimming cost V 5 bases and J 4 bases, with 15 bases left between them. CDR3 length: 15 residues. The germline V gene has CDR1 MNHEY and CDR2 SMNVEV (reference sequence). The CDR3 DNA is TGTGCCAGCAGTCTACAGGGGACTTTGTACAATGAGCAGTTCTTC. Its translation: CASSLQGTLYNEQFF.

The chain has TRBV4-1 and TRBJ1-3, with D uncertain. V lost 1 base, J lost 8 bases, and 15 bases lay in between. The CDR3 runs 15 residues. The germline V gene encodes CDR1 MGHRA and CDR2 YSYEKL. CDR3 sequence reads: CASSQVRAPGDTIYF. The CDR3 DNA reads as TGCGCCAGCAGCCAAGTGAGGGCTCCCGGAGACACCATATATTTT.

V gene TRBV27 combines with J gene TRBJ2-2; D not resolved. Germline loops: CDR1 MNHEY, CDR2 SMNVEV (reference sequence). The CDR3 is 13 residues long. V was pared by 7 bases and J by 7 bases, with 13 bases between. This chain's CDR3 is CASTPYLNGELFF. The DNA of the CDR3 is TGTGCCAGCACTCCCTACCTTAACGGGGAGCTGTTTTTT.

The table lists this clonotype with a few counts. The chain couples TRBV4-1 to TRBJ2-1; D is ambiguous. CDR1 is MGHRA and CDR2 is YSYEKL in the germline V gene. The CDR3 runs 16 residues. Trimming cost V 1 base and J 3 bases, with 13 bases left between them. This CDR3 is CASSQGRQDYYNEQFF. For the CDR3, the DNA is TGCGCCAGCAGCCAAGGAAGGCAGGATTACTACAATGAGCAGTTCTTC.

The chain employs TRBV21-1 and TRBJ2-3; whether TRBD1, the table's D call, matches the DNA was not checked. TRBV21-1 is a pseudogene locus. CDR3 length: 13 amino acids. CDR3 DNA sequence: TGTGCCATCCCGACAGGGAGGACAGATACGCAGTATTTT. Its translation is CAIPTGRTDTQYF.

V usage is TRBV7-2 and J usage is TRBJ2-7, with a tentative D call TRBD1 (6 bases). The CDR3 runs 16 residues. Trimming removed 0 bases at V and 4 bases at J, with 16 bases between. Germline CDR1 SGHTA, CDR2 FQGNSA. The DNA for the CDR3 is TGTGCCAGCAGCTTAGCTATAGGACAGTTAGTATACGAGCAGTACTTC. This gives the protein CASSLAIGQLVYEQYF.

This clonotype is termed medium-sized. This rearrangement joins TRBV5-5 to TRBJ1-1; unclear D gene. Germline CDR1 reads SGHKS; CDR2 reads YYEKEE (reference sequence). Deletions cut 5 bases from V and 1 base from J, with 9 bases between. This CDR3 spans 13 amino acids. This chain's CDR3 is CASRADTNTEAFF. CDR3 nucleotides: TGTGCCAGCAGAGCCGACACGAACACTGAAGCTTTCTTT.

This clonotype is medium-sized by share. This chain connects TRBV4-1 to TRBJ2-7; D might be TRBD2 (5 bases). The CDR3 is 13 amino acids. V lost 3 bases and J 3 bases, leaving 9 bases between the germline ends. CDR1 is MGHRA, CDR2 YSYEKL, per germline. In DNA, the CDR3 is TGCGCCAGCAGCCAGGACTGGGGCTACGAGCAGTACTTC. Protein: CASSQDWGYEQYF.

This clonotype was counted only a few times. The chain combines TRBV12-3 or TRBV12-4 with TRBJ2-7, with D maybe TRBD1 (6 bases). This CDR3 is built from 14 residues. V shed 2 bases and J shed 7 bases, with 15 bases lying between them. The CDR3 nucleotides are TGTGCCAGCAGTTTACAGGGGTATGGTTGGGAGCAGTACTTC. Amino acid sequence: CASSLQGYGWEQYF.

The V gene is TRBV4-1, the J gene TRBJ2-1; no definite D call. The CDR3 covers 17 residues. Germline V gene sequence: CDR1 MGHRA, CDR2 YSYEKL. The V end lost 1 base, the J end lost 0 bases, and 13 bases lay between the germline ends. The CDR3 reads CASSQVVRPSSYNEQFF. CDR3 bases: TGCGCCAGCAGCCAAGTGGTGAGGCCGAGCTCCTACAATGAGCAGTTCTTC.

V and J are TRBV21-1 and TRBJ1-6; whether TRBD1, the table's D call, matches the DNA was not checked. TRBV21-1 is recorded as a pseudogene. CDR3 length: 17 residues. The CDR3 loop reads CASSNDGGAVDNSPLHF. CDR3 sequence (DNA): TGTGCCAGCAGCAATGATGGGGGGGCCGTTGATAATTCACCCCTCCACTTT.

This clonotype has just a few counts. The chain recombines TRBV5-4 with TRBJ2-7; unclear D gene. Looked up from germline, CDR1 is SGHNT and CDR2 is YYREEE (reference sequence). Trimming pared 2 bases from V and 5 bases from J, leaving 8 bases between. This CDR3 comprises 12 residues. CDR3 protein: CASSLRNHEQYF. The CDR3 nucleotides are TGTGCCAGCAGCTTAAGGAACCACGAGCAGTACTTC.

This clonotype occurred a few times. The V gene is TRBV5-1, the J gene TRBJ2-3, with a possible D match to TRBD2 (7 bases). CDR1 and CDR2 from the germline V gene are SGHRS and YFSETQ. The ends were cut back, 0 bases at V and 1 base at J, with 15 bases in the middle. CDR3 length: 17 amino acids. The CDR3 spells CASSLADGGGRTDTQYF. The CDR3 coding sequence is TGCGCCAGCAGCTTGGCCGATGGCGGGGGCCGCACAGATACGCAGTATTTT.

The chain couples TRBV4-3 to TRBJ2-2; 9 nucleotides align to TRBD1. V lost 0 bases, J lost 0 bases, and 14 bases stayed unmatched. CDR3 length equals 21 residues. Germline V CDR1 and CDR2: LGHNA, YSLEER. For the CDR3, the DNA is TGCGCCAGCAGCCAAGAAGATATGAGGGCGGGACAGGGAGCGAACACCGGGGAGCTGTTTTTT. It yields the protein CASSQEDMRAGQGANTGELFF.

As for this clonotype: A read error may explain this, as a much larger clone is one base away. V gene TRBV3-1 combines with J gene TRBJ1-1; D is unresolved. CDR3 length equals 16 residues. CDR1 is LGHDT, CDR2 YNNKEL, per germline (reference sequence). The CDR3 nucleotides are TGTGCCGGCAGCCAAGATCAGGCAGAAAGAAACACTGAAGCTTTCTTT. Protein product: CAGSQDQAERNTEAFF.

Only a few counts were recorded for this clonotype. This sequence joins TRBV27 and TRBJ2-1; D might be TRBD1 (6 bases). The CDR3 totals 15 residues. CDR1 is MNHEY and CDR2 is SMNVEV in the germline V gene (reference sequence). V was clipped by 3 bases and J by 3 bases, with 12 bases between them. For the CDR3, the DNA is TGTGCCAGCAGTTTGATCGCAGGGGACTACAATGAGCAGTTCTTC. This sequence encodes CASSLIAGDYNEQFF.

Regarding this clonotype: A single base separates this from a much larger clone, so it may be a read error. The rearrangement links TRBV27 to TRBJ1-1; the D gene is possibly TRBD1 (5 bases). CDR1 is MNHEY, CDR2 SMNVEV, per germline (reference sequence). The CDR3 has 17 amino acids. In nucleotides, the CDR3 is TGTGCCAGCGGTTTAGTACGCGGGGACGGCGGGGACACTGAAGCTTTCTTT. It encodes CASGLVRGDGGDTEAFF.

This clonotype was seen a few times. This chain uses TRBV5-6 with TRBJ2-5; D is perhaps TRBD1 (6 bases). V lost 2 bases and J lost 3, with 11 bases in between. The CDR3 extends over 14 amino acids. The germline V gene encodes CDR1 SGHDT and CDR2 YYEEEE. The CDR3 DNA is TGTGCCAGCAGCTTCGGGACACTTAAAGAGACCCAGTACTTC. This encodes CASSFGTLKETQYF.

This clonotype occurred a few times. This sequence joins TRBV2 and TRBJ2-5; perhaps TRBD1 as D (5 bases). Trimming removed 7 bases at V and 5 bases at J, with 11 bases between. The CDR3 is 12 residues long. Germline CDR1 SNHLY, CDR2 FYNNEI. CDR3 DNA sequence: TGTGCCAGCATTTCTAGGGGCGAGACCCAGTACTTC. This gives the protein CASISRGETQYF.